The entry below gives a single TCR beta chain sequence along with its context. One end of the junction varies from germline; a read error may be responsible. Assay used: immunoSEQ multiplex PCR; TCRdb lists only in-frame clones, some missing. The sample holds approximately 94,000 clones, roughly 70% seen once. The data are from a study of fetal regulatory T cell absence and autoimmunity. The CDR3 consists of 20 residues. Germline V gene data show CDR1 as SSHAT and CDR2 as FNYEAQ (reference sequence). Material for sequencing was pancreas tissue. The chain joins TRBV7-7 to TRBJ2-1; 11 bases line up with TRBD2. This receptor was obtained from a male donor with IPEX syndrome. The CDR3 sequence: CASSPYLGSGGASSYNEQFF. In nucleotides, the CDR3 is TGTGCTAGCAGCCCCTATTTAGGTAGCGGGGGGGCCAGCTCCTACAATGAGCAGTTCTTC. Supplemented by reference TRBV7-7 and TRBJ2-1, the full variable domain reads GAGVSQSPRYKVTKRGQDVTLRCDPISSHATLYWYQQALGQGPEFLTYFNYEAQPDKSGLPSDRFSAERPEGSISTLTIQRTEQRDSAMYRCASSPYLGSGGASSYNEQFFGPGTRLTVL.